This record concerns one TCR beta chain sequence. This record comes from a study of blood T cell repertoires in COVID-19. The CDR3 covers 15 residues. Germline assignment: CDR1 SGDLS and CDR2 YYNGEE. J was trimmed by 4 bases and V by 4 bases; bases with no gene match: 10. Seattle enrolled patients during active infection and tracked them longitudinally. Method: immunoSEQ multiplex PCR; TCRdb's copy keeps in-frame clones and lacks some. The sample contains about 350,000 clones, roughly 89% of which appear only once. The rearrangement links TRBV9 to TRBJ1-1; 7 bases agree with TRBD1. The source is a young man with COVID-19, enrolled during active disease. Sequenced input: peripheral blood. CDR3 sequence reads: CASSLGDSVGTEAFF. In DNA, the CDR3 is TGTGCCAGCAGCCTAGGGGACAGCGTGGGCACTGAAGCTTTCTTT.